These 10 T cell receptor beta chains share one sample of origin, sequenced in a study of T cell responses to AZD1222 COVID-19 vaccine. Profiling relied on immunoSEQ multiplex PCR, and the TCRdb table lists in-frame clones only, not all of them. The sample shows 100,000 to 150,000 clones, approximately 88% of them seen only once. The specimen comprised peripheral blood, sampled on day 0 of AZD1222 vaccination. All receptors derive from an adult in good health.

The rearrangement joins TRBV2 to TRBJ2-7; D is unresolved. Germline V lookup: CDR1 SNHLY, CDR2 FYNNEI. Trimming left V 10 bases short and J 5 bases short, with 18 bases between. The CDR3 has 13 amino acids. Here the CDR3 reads CATMSGPLNEQYF. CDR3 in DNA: TGTGCCACCATGTCAGGTCCACTGAACGAGCAGTACTTC.

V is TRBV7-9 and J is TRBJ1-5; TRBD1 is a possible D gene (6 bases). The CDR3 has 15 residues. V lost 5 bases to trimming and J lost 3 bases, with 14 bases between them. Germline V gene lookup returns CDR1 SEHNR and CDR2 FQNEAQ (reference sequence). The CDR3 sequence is CASSPRGLANQPQHF. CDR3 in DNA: TGTGCCAGCAGCCCCAGGGGCCTTGCCAATCAGCCCCAGCATTTT.

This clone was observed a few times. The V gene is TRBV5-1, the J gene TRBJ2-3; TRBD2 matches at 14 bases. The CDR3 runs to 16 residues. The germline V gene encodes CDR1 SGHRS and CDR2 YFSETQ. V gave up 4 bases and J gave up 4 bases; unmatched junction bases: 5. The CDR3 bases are TGCGCCAGCAGCGAGGGACTAGCGGGAGTACCAGATACGCAGTATTTT. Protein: CASSEGLAGVPDTQYF.

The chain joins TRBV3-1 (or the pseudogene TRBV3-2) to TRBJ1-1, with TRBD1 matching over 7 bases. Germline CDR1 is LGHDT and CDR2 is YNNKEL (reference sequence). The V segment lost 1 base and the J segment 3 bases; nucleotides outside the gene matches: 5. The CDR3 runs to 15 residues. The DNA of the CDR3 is TGTGCCAGCAGCCAAGCCAAACAGGGGCACACTGAAGCTTTCTTT. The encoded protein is CASSQAKQGHTEAFF.

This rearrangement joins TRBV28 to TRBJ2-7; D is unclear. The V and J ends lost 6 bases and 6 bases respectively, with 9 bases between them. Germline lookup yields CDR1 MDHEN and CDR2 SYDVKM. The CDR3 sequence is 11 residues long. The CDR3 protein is CASRGWREQYF. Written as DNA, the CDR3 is TGTGCCAGCAGGGGGTGGCGCGAGCAGTACTTC.

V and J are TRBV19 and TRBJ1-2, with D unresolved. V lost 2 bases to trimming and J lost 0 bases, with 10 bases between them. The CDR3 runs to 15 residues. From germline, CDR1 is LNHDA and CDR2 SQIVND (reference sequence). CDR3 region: CASSINPPPNYGYTF. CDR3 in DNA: TGTGCCAGTAGTATAAACCCGCCGCCTAACTATGGCTACACCTTC.

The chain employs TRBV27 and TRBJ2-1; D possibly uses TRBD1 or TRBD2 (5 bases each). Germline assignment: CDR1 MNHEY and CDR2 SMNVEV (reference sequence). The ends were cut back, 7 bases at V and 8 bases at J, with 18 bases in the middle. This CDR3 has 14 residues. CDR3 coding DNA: TGTGCCAGCACTTCTGCCGGGACGTTGGATGAGCAGTTCTTC. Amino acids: CASTSAGTLDEQFF.

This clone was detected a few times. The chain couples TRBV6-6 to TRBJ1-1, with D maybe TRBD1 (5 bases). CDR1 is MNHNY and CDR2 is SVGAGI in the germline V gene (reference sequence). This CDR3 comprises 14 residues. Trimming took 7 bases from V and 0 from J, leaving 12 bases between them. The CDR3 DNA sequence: TGTGCCAGCACCAAGGGGAGCATGAACACTGAAGCTTTCTTT. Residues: CASTKGSMNTEAFF.

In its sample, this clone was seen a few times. The CDR3 protein is CASSLGSGGYEQYF. In DNA, the CDR3 is TGTGCCAGCAGCTTAGGATCGGGTGGCTACGAGCAGTACTTC. V usage is TRBV5-6 and J usage is TRBJ2-7; no reliable D call. This CDR3 is built from 14 residues. V lost 2 bases to trimming and J lost 3 bases, with 12 bases between them. The germline gives CDR1 SGHDT, CDR2 YYEEEE.

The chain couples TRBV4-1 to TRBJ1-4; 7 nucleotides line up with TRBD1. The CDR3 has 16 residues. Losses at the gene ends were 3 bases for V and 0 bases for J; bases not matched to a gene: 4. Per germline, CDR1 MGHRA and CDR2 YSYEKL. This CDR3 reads CASSHSDRATNEKLFF. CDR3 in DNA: TGCGCCAGCAGCCACTCCGACAGGGCAACTAATGAAAAACTGTTTTTT.